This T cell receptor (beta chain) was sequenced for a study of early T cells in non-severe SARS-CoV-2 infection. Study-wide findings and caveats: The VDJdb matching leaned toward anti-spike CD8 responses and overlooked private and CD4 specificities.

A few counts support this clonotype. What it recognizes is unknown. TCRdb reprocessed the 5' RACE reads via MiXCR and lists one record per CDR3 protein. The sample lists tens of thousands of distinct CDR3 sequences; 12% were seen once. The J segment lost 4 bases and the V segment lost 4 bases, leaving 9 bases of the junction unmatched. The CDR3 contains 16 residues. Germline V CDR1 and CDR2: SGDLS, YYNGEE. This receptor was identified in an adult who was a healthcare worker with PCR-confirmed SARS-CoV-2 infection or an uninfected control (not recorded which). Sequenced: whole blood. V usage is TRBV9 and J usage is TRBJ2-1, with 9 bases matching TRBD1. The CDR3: CASSLRGDRAYNEQFF. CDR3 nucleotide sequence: TGTGCCAGCAGCCTACGTGGGGACAGGGCTTACAATGAGCAGTTCTTC.